The 23 T cell receptor beta chains presented below share a single source sample, sequenced in a study of shared clonotypes between healthy human individuals. Sequencing used immunoSEQ multiplex PCR; TCRdb keeps in-frame clones, though not all of them. The data contain roughly 2,500,000 clones, over 85% of them singletons. Sample: naive CD4+ T cells from PBMCs. Subset defined: CD45RA+ positively selected. The source is a man between 18 and 29 years old in good health. Some clones in this sample may be carry-over from other donors' samples.

The chain couples TRBV5-1 to TRBJ2-7; maybe TRBD1 (6 bases). Looked up from germline, CDR1 is SGHRS and CDR2 is YFSETQ. V was pared by 4 bases and J by 2 bases, with 19 bases between. The CDR3 length is 16 residues. The CDR3 protein is CASSPLESGATYEQYF. The CDR3 DNA sequence: TGCGCCAGCAGCCCCCTCGAGTCAGGGGCAACCTACGAGCAGTACTTC.

J is TRBJ2-1 and V is TRBV7-9; TRBD2 agrees at 8 bases. Germline CDR1 SEHNR, CDR2 FQNEAQ (reference sequence). The CDR3 length is 16 residues. The V gene end was trimmed by 3 bases and the J gene end by 4 bases; junction bases not matched to a gene: 8. CDR3: CASSLGRGGSYNEQFF. For the CDR3, the DNA is TGTGCCAGCAGCTTGGGTCGGGGGGGATCATACAATGAGCAGTTCTTC.

The V call is TRBV19, the J call TRBJ1-5, with 12 bases that match TRBD1. V was clipped by 8 bases and J by 4 bases; unmatched bases: 15. The length of the CDR3 is 18 residues. The V gene's germline CDR1 is LNHDA and CDR2 SQIVND (reference sequence). The CDR3 DNA sequence: TGTGCCAGTGGGAACCGGGACAGGGGGCGCGTTGGTAATCAGCCCCAGCATTTT. It is translated as CASGNRDRGRVGNQPQHF.

Comment on this clone: The same CDR3 also results from other DNA sequences found in this sample. This chain uses TRBV6-5 with TRBJ2-2; D gene ambiguous. Trimming left V 5 bases short and J 5 bases short, with 9 bases between. Per germline, CDR1 MNHEY and CDR2 SVGAGI. CDR3 length: 13 residues. CDR3 DNA: TGTGCCAGCAGTCCGCCCGGGACCGGGGAGCTGTTTTTT. Amino acid sequence: CASSPPGTGELFF.

The chain is built from TRBV7-9 and TRBJ1-1; no clear D. The CDR3 sequence is 15 residues long. Trimming took 1 base from V and 10 from J, leaving 19 bases between them. In germline, CDR1 is SEHNR, CDR2 FQNEAQ (reference sequence). For the CDR3, the DNA is TGTGCCAGCAGCTTAGACCCAGGTAGGGCACCGATAGCTTTCTTT. Translation: CASSLDPGRAPIAFF.

The chain links TRBV7-2 to TRBJ2-3; 11 bases fit TRBD2. The trim removed 4 bases at V and 5 bases at J, leaving 2 bases unmatched. The CDR3 length is 14 residues. Germline CDR1 and CDR2: SGHTA and FQGNSA. As DNA, the CDR3 is TGTGCCAGCAGCTATGGACTAGCGGGAGATACGCAGTATTTT. Its protein is CASSYGLAGDTQYF. The variable domain in full, completed from reference TRBV7-2 and TRBJ2-3, reads GAGVSQSPSNKVTEKGKDVELRCDPISGHTALYWYRQSLGQGLEFLIYFQGNSAPDKSGLPSDRFSAERTGGSVSTLTIQRTQQEDSAVYLCASSYGLAGDTQYFGPGTRLTVL.

V and J are TRBV28 and TRBJ2-3; 13 positions match TRBD2. The CDR3 is 16 amino acids. V was clipped by 7 bases and J by 4 bases; unmatched bases: 8. Germline V gene data show CDR1 as MDHEN and CDR2 as SYDVKM. The CDR3 protein is CASNLGGLAGPDTQYF. The CDR3 DNA sequence: TGTGCCAGCAACCTAGGGGGACTAGCGGGACCAGATACGCAGTATTTT.

The genes are TRBV27 and TRBJ2-3; TRBD2 matches at 7 bases. The length of the CDR3 is 16 residues. The germline V gene has CDR1 MNHEY and CDR2 SMNVEV (reference sequence). The J segment lost 2 bases and the V segment lost 2 bases, leaving 7 bases of the junction unmatched. The CDR3 DNA is TGTGCCAGCAGTTTAGGTCTAGCGGCAAACACAGATACGCAGTATTTT. Translated: CASSLGLAANTDTQYF.

V is TRBV11-2 and J is TRBJ1-2, with a weak D call TRBD1 (6 bases). V lost 6 bases and J lost 8, with 16 bases in between. Germline V CDR1 and CDR2: SGHAT, FQNNGV. This CDR3 has 13 residues. The CDR3 DNA reads as TGTGCCAGCAGGACTCAGGACAGAGGGGGCTACACCTTC. Protein: CASRTQDRGGYTF. Drawing the rest from reference TRBV11-2 and TRBJ1-2, the complete variable domain is EAGVAQSPRYKIIEKRQSVAFWCNPISGHATLYWYQQILGQGPKLLIQFQNNGVVDDSQLPKDRFSAERLKGVDSTLKIQPAKLEDSAVYLCASRTQDRGGYTFGSGTRLTVV.

The rearrangement joins TRBV10-1 to TRBJ2-1; D not certain. V lost 3 bases to trimming and J lost 4 bases, with 16 bases between them. Looked up from germline, CDR1 is WNHNN and CDR2 is SYGVQD (reference sequence). This CDR3 has 16 residues. CDR3 nucleotides: TGCGCCAGCAGTGACTTGGCCGCCCGGTTTTACAATGAGCAGTTCTTC. Encoded protein: CASSDLAARFYNEQFF.

The chain joins TRBV7-2 to TRBJ2-1, with a tentative D call TRBD2 (7 bases). This CDR3 has 16 residues. The germline V and J ends were trimmed by 3 bases and 2 bases, with 14 bases remaining between them. Germline-derived CDR1 and CDR2 are SGHTA and FQGNSA. This chain's CDR3 is CASSFGRGRPYNEQFF. In nucleotides, the CDR3 is TGTGCCAGCAGCTTTGGGCGGGGGCGCCCCTACAATGAGCAGTTCTTC.

Note on this clone: In the same sample, other DNA sequences code for this CDR3. The chain joins TRBV19 to TRBJ1-2, with D possibly being TRBD1 (5 bases). Germline V gene sequence: CDR1 LNHDA, CDR2 SQIVND (reference sequence). This CDR3 has 12 amino acids. Trimming stripped 6 bases from V and 2 bases from J, with 7 bases between. The CDR3 region is CASRGGNYGYTF. DNA of the CDR3: TGTGCCAGTAGGGGGGGGAACTATGGCTACACCTTC.

This chain uses TRBV5-4 with TRBJ2-3; TRBD1 or TRBD2 may be the D gene (5 bases each). The CDR3 runs 14 residues. Germline-derived CDR1 and CDR2 are SGHNT and YYREEE (reference sequence). Trimming removed 0 bases at V and 2 bases at J, with 7 bases between. The CDR3 region has the DNA TGTGCCAGCAGCTTGGACGGGACCACAGATACGCAGTATTTT. It yields the protein CASSLDGTTDTQYF. The full variable domain, rest sourced from reference TRBV5-4 and TRBJ2-3, is ETGVTQSPTHLIKTRGQQVTLRCSSQSGHNTVSWYQQALGQGPQFIFQYYREEENGRGNFPPRFSGLQFPNYSSELNVNALELDDSALYLCASSLDGTTDTQYFGPGTRLTVL.

The V and J genes are TRBV18 and TRBJ1-5; D remains unclear. The V gene's germline CDR1 is KGHSH and CDR2 LQKENI. This CDR3 is 15 amino acids long. The ends were cut back, 3 bases at V and 5 bases at J, with 14 bases in the middle. The CDR3 here is CASSPGGLTHQPQHF. The CDR3 region has the DNA TGTGCCAGCTCACCCGGAGGCCTAACACATCAGCCCCAGCATTTT.

This clone showed up just once. The chain carries TRBV25-1 and TRBJ2-5; 10 bases align to TRBD1. This CDR3 contains 14 residues. Germline-derived CDR1 and CDR2 are MGHDK and SYGVNS. The trim removed 6 bases at V and 5 bases at J, leaving 6 bases unmatched. CDR3 DNA sequence: TGTGCCAGCAGCGACAGGGGGCTCGGGGAGACCCAGTACTTC. Its translation is CASSDRGLGETQYF.

This chain uses TRBV9 with TRBJ1-1; D is perhaps TRBD1 (5 bases). The V and J ends lost 3 bases and 4 bases respectively, with 13 bases between them. Germline CDR1 reads SGDLS; CDR2 reads YYNGEE. The CDR3 length is 14 residues. CDR3 region: CASSATDTFTEAFF. CDR3 nucleotide sequence: TGTGCCAGCAGCGCCACGGACACCTTCACTGAAGCTTTCTTT.

V and J are TRBV6-6 and TRBJ2-3, with TRBD2 matching over 7 bases. Unmatched junction bases numbered 9, after V lost 4 bases and J lost 2 bases. The germline CDR1 and CDR2 sequences are MNHNY and SVGAGI (reference sequence). CDR3 size: 16 residues. The CDR3 DNA reads TGTGCCAGCAGTTCTGGGGCTAGCGGAAACACAGATACGCAGTATTTT. Protein sequence: CASSSGASGNTDTQYF.

The J gene is TRBJ2-1, the V gene TRBV4-3; D unclear. Per germline, CDR1 LGHNA and CDR2 YSLEER. V shed 1 base and J shed 0 bases, with 7 bases lying between them. CDR3 length: 15 residues. The CDR3 sequence is CASSQGWGSYNEQFF. CDR3 nucleotides: TGCGCCAGCAGCCAAGGGTGGGGCTCCTACAATGAGCAGTTCTTC.

Only a few counts were recorded for this clone. The rearrangement joins TRBV28 to TRBJ1-1; TRBD1 agrees at 7 bases. Germline CDR1 is MDHEN and CDR2 is SYDVKM. Trimming at V came to 5 bases and at J to 4 bases, leaving 1 base not matched to a gene. The CDR3 is 12 residues long. CDR3 in amino acids: CASSDRVTEAFF. The CDR3, as DNA: TGTGCCAGCAGTGACAGGGTCACTGAAGCTTTCTTT.

Remarks on this clone: Other DNA sequences of this sample code for an identical CDR3. The rearrangement joins TRBV30 to TRBJ2-5; 8 bases align to TRBD2. This CDR3 contains 12 residues. V lost 5 bases to trimming and J lost 4 bases; unmatched junction nucleotides: 3. Germline-derived CDR1 and CDR2 are GTSNPN and SVGIG (reference sequence). The CDR3 sequence is CAWRLAGETQYF. The CDR3 DNA reads TGTGCCTGGCGTCTAGCGGGAGAGACCCAGTACTTC. Looking up the rest from reference TRBV30 and TRBJ2-5 gives the full variable domain: SQTIHQWPATLVQPVGSPLSLECTVEGTSNPNLYWYRQAAGRGLQLLFYSVGIGQISSEVPQNLSASRPQDRQFILSSKKLLLSDSGFYLCAWRLAGETQYFGPGTRLLVL.

This clone was counted only a few times. V gene TRBV19 combines with J gene TRBJ1-5, with D maybe TRBD1 (6 bases). Trimming took 4 bases from V and 5 from J, leaving 15 bases between them. Germline V gives CDR1 LNHDA, CDR2 SQIVND (reference sequence). The CDR3 is made up of 15 amino acids. The chain's CDR3 is CASSRGTLGDQPQHF. The CDR3 DNA follows: TGTGCCAGTAGTAGGGGGACATTGGGGGATCAGCCCCAGCATTTT.

V usage is TRBV9 and J usage is TRBJ2-3; 10 bases map to TRBD2. Germline V lookup: CDR1 SGDLS, CDR2 YYNGEE. CDR3 length: 14 residues. V trimming: 7 bases; J trimming: 4 bases; junction bases outside the gene matches: 6. CDR3 in DNA: TGTGCCAGCGGATCGACTAGCGGGCCAGATACGCAGTATTTT. Amino acids: CASGSTSGPDTQYF.

Concerning this clone: Other DNA sequences from this sample encode an identical CDR3 as well. The chain joins TRBV13 to TRBJ2-7; 9 bases match TRBD1. V shed 3 bases and J 2 bases; nucleotides not matched to a gene: 2. The CDR3 runs to 14 residues. CDR1 and CDR2 (germline): PRHDT, FYEKMQ (reference sequence). CDR3 DNA: TGTGCCAGCAGCTTGGGACAGGGTACCTACGAGCAGTACTTC. Translating gives CASSLGQGTYEQYF.